Listed below are T cell receptor beta chains from one sample, sequenced in a study of blood T cell repertoires in COVID-19. Clones were sequenced by immunoSEQ multiplex PCR, and TCRdb holds only the in-frame ones, with some missing. The table lists around 150,000 clones, around four fifths of them singletons, with 6.2% in the top ten. Sequenced sample: PBMCs or T cells enriched from blood (not recorded which). The receptors were gathered from a woman aged 40 to 50 who had recovered from COVID-19. Both conserved end residues are part of each CDR3. D genes are given only for firm matches. Clone size is stated in some rows and not others, as once, few, many or a class when expanded.

TRBJ2-2 | - | TRBD2 | TRBV19 | TGTGCCAGTAGTCCCTTAGCGGGAGTTGCCGGGGAGCTGTTTTTT | CASSPLAGVAGELFF
TRBJ2-1 | - | - | TRBV6-4 | TGTGCCAGCAGCCAAACTAGGGGACACCAGTTCTTC | CASSQTRGHQFF
TRBJ2-3 | - | TRBD2 | TRBV18 | TGTGCCAGCTCACCACTATTGGCGGGGGGAGGTACGCAGTATTTT | CASSPLLAGGGTQYF
TRBJ2-5 | - | - | TRBV5-1 | TGCGCCAGCAGCGTCGAGAGGGCGGGGGAGACCCAGTACTTC | CASSVERAGETQYF
TRBJ2-2 | - | - | TRBV18 | TGTGCCAGCTCACCAACCCCTCAGGGTACCACCGGGGAGCTGTTTTTT | CASSPTPQGTTGELFF
TRBJ1-1 | few | - | TRBV10-3 | TGTGCCATCAGCAGTAAGAACACTGAAGCTTTCTTT | CAISSKNTEAFF
TRBJ2-1 | - | TRBD2 | TRBV20-1 | TGCAGTGCTAGTGTTCTAGCGGGAAGGGATGAGCAGTTCTTC | CSASVLAGRDEQFF
TRBJ2-1 | - | TRBD2 | TRBV4-1 | TGCGCCAGCAGCCAAGGGGGACTAGCGGGAGAAGCGAGCTCCTACAATGAGCAGTTCTTC | CASSQGGLAGEASSYNEQFF
TRBJ2-2 | once | TRBD2 | TRBV9 | TGTGCCAGCACCGGACTAGCGGGAGGGAACGGGGAGCTGTTTTTT | CASTGLAGGNGELFF
TRBJ1-2 | once | TRBD1 | TRBV7-9 | TGTGCCAGCAGCGGCCCGGGACAGGGGTCGAGCTACACCTTC | CASSGPGQGSSYTF
TRBJ1-2 | - | - | TRBV4-1 | TGCGCCAGCAGCCAAGCCGATCGGAACTATGGCTACACCTTC | CASSQADRNYGYTF
TRBJ2-7 | once | TRBD1 | TRBV3-1/TRBV3-2 | TGTGCCAGCAGCCACTCGATAGGGGACAGGGTATTCCTCGAGCAGTACTTC | CASSHSIGDRVFLEQYF
TRBJ1-6 | - | - | TRBV9 | TGTGCCAGCAGCGACGGTTCCGGGACACCTCCTAATTCACCCCTCCACTTT | CASSDGSGTPPNSPLHF
TRBJ1-6 | - | - | TRBV4-1 | TGCGCCAGCAGCCAAGACCGAGGGTCACCCCTCCACTTT | CASSQDRGSPLHF
TRBJ2-1 | - | TRBD2 | TRBV6-5 | TGTGCCAGCAGTTACGTACGGACTAGCGGGGGTAATGAGCAGTTCTTC | CASSYVRTSGGNEQFF